This entry lists 17 T cell receptor beta chains sequenced from one sample in a study of long-term antiretroviral therapy in people with HIV. Researchers report immunoSEQ v3.0 was run at survey level. Generated by immunoSEQ multiplex PCR, the TCRdb table keeps only in-frame clones and is missing some. The repertoire includes 25,000 to 30,000 clones, 95% of them detected once, and around 7.4% sits in the top ten. The material was unsorted PBMCs, obtained 5.3 years after starting antiretroviral therapy. Every receptor here comes from a young man with HIV.

V gene TRBV10-1 combines with J gene TRBJ1-1; tentative D call: TRBD1 (5 bases). CDR1 WNHNN and CDR2 SYGVQD come from the germline V gene (reference sequence). V shed 2 bases and J shed 3 bases, with 7 bases lying between them. This CDR3 has 13 residues. The CDR3 reads CASSEDRHTEAFF. For the CDR3, the DNA is TGCGCCAGCAGTGAGGACAGACACACTGAAGCTTTCTTT.

Of note for this clone: One end of the junction varies from germline; a read error may be responsible. The chain employs TRBV13 and TRBJ1-2; D is unresolved. Germline-derived CDR1 and CDR2 are PRHDT and FYEKMQ (reference sequence). The CDR3 covers 12 residues. In nucleotides, the CDR3 is TGTGCCAGCAGCATAGGGCCCTATGGCTACACCTTC. Translation: CASSIGPYGYTF.

This clone has only one observation. The chain employs TRBV7-9 and TRBJ2-7, with 12 bases lining up with TRBD2. The V segment lost 3 bases and the J segment 2 bases; nucleotides outside the gene matches: 11. This CDR3 has 18 amino acids. The germline V gene has CDR1 SEHNR and CDR2 FQNEAQ (reference sequence). This CDR3 is CASSLGRLAGENPYEQYF. In DNA form, the CDR3 reads TGTGCCAGCAGCTTGGGGCGACTAGCGGGAGAAAATCCCTACGAGCAGTACTTC.

This chain links TRBV30 with TRBJ1-2; no reliable D call. The germline V gene has CDR1 GTSNPN and CDR2 SVGIG (reference sequence). There are 14 residues in the CDR3. Deletions cut 4 bases from V and 4 bases from J, with 16 bases between. Here the CDR3 reads CAWINRVAFYGYTF. CDR3 coding DNA: TGTGCCTGGATTAATAGGGTCGCCTTCTATGGCTACACCTTC.

Regarding this clone: One junction end does not reproduce the germline sequence, and a read error may be involved. The genes are TRBV6-6 and TRBJ1-2, with unresolved D. Germline lookup yields CDR1 MNHNY and CDR2 SVGAGI (reference sequence). The CDR3 sequence is 12 residues long. The CDR3 loop is CASSQTGRTRLF. The CDR3 coding sequence is TGTGCCAGCAGCCAAACTGGGCGGACCCGCCTCTTC.

The J gene is TRBJ1-5, the V gene TRBV2; unclear D gene. V lost 10 bases, J lost 0 bases, and 10 bases lay in between. Germline CDR1 SNHLY, CDR2 FYNNEI. The CDR3 length is 13 residues. Written as DNA, the CDR3 is TGTGCCACCTCTGTTTATAGCAATCAGCCCCAGCATTTT. Translation: CATSVYSNQPQHF.

The V and J genes are TRBV7-6 and TRBJ2-7, with D perhaps matching TRBD1 (7 bases). Trimming left V 5 bases short and J 4 bases short, with 15 bases between. CDR1 is SGHVS and CDR2 is FNYEAQ in the germline V gene. The CDR3 runs to 14 residues. Written as DNA, the CDR3 is TGTGCCAGCAGCACGACAGGGAGGCTGTACGAGCAGTACTTC. Its protein is CASSTTGRLYEQYF.

V is TRBV4-2 and J is TRBJ1-2; D unclear. CDR1 and CDR2 (germline): LGHNA, YNFKEQ. V was clipped by 0 bases and J by 1 base, with 6 bases between them. This CDR3 is built from 14 residues. CDR3 DNA: TGTGCCAGCAGCCAAGAGCGGCATAACTATGGCTACACCTTC. It encodes CASSQERHNYGYTF.

The chain uses TRBV10-1 and TRBJ2-1; the match to TRBD1 covers 8 bases. Unmatched junction bases numbered 4, after V lost 4 bases and J lost 2 bases. In germline, CDR1 is WNHNN, CDR2 SYGVQD (reference sequence). This CDR3 is built from 15 residues. The CDR3 is CASSVGTGAYNEQFF. For the CDR3, the DNA is TGCGCCAGCAGTGTAGGGACAGGAGCCTACAATGAGCAGTTCTTC.

The genes are TRBV5-5 and TRBJ1-5; no clear D. The ends were cut back, 4 bases at V and 1 base at J, with 12 bases in the middle. The germline V gene encodes CDR1 SGHKS and CDR2 YYEKEE (reference sequence). The CDR3 covers 15 residues. CDR3 loop: CASSPRPLSNQPQHF. The CDR3 coding sequence is TGTGCCAGCAGCCCCCGCCCTCTCAGCAATCAGCCCCAGCATTTT. Full variable domain (missing parts from reference TRBV5-5 and TRBJ1-5): DAGVTQSPTHLIKTRGQQVTLRCSPISGHKSVSWYQQVLGQGPQFIFQYYEKEERGRGNFPDRFSARQFPNYSSELNVNALLLGDSALYLCASSPRPLSNQPQHFGDGTRLSIL.

The sample holds one count of this clone. The chain employs TRBV11-1 and TRBJ2-7; TRBD2 agrees at 7 bases. This CDR3 contains 14 residues. V lost 3 bases, J lost 3 bases, and 5 bases stayed unmatched. The germline CDR1 and CDR2 sequences are SGHAT and FQDESV (reference sequence). CDR3 DNA: TGTGCCAGCAGCTTTGGGGAGGGTAGCTACGAGCAGTACTTC. This translates into CASSFGEGSYEQYF.

The chain combines TRBV5-3 with TRBJ1-1; D is uncertain. TRBV5-3 is labeled an ORF, and its function is uncertain. The ends were cut back, 5 bases at V and 6 bases at J, with 11 bases in the middle. The CDR3 loop spans 12 amino acids. This CDR3 is CARRGGDSEAFF. CDR3 in DNA: TGTGCCAGAAGAGGCGGAGACTCTGAAGCTTTCTTT.

The CDR3 loop reads CASRALAVDPTGELFF. In DNA form, the CDR3 reads TGTGCCAGCAGGGCCCTAGCGGTAGATCCCACCGGGGAGCTGTTTTTT. The J gene is TRBJ2-2, the V gene TRBV2; the match to TRBD2 covers 7 bases. The CDR3 contains 16 residues. CDR1 and CDR2 (germline): SNHLY, FYNNEI. The trim removed 6 bases at V and 4 bases at J, leaving 11 bases unmatched.

CDR3 region: CASRSESADTQYF. Written as DNA, the CDR3 is TGTGCCAGCAGAAGCGAGAGCGCAGATACGCAGTATTTT. V gene TRBV5-4 combines with J gene TRBJ2-3; D is undetermined. The CDR3 length is 13 residues. The ends were cut back, 5 bases at V and 4 bases at J, with 11 bases in the middle. CDR1 and CDR2 from the germline V gene are SGHNT and YYREEE (reference sequence). Drawing the rest from reference TRBV5-4 and TRBJ2-3, the complete variable domain is ETGVTQSPTHLIKTRGQQVTLRCSSQSGHNTVSWYQQALGQGPQFIFQYYREEENGRGNFPPRFSGLQFPNYSSELNVNALELDDSALYLCASRSESADTQYFGPGTRLTVL.

J is TRBJ2-7 and V is TRBV5-7; 7 nucleotides agree with TRBD1. TRBV5-7 is an ORF, with its function uncertain. This CDR3 has 16 residues. The J segment lost 0 bases and the V segment lost 1 base, leaving 7 bases of the junction unmatched. The CDR3 DNA is TGTGCCAGCAGCTTGTGTGGGACAGTGAGCTCCTACGAGCAGTACTTC. Encoded protein: CASSLCGTVSSYEQYF.

This chain uses TRBV7-3 with TRBJ2-4, with 8 bases matching TRBD2. Losses at the gene ends were 4 bases for V and 8 bases for J; bases not matched to a gene: 7. The CDR3 loop spans 14 amino acids. The V gene's germline CDR1 is SGHTA and CDR2 FQGTGA. CDR3 region: CASSSSGGLDIQYF. CDR3 DNA: TGTGCCAGCAGCTCGTCGGGGGGGTTAGACATTCAGTACTTC. The full variable domain, completed using reference TRBV7-3 and TRBJ2-4, is GAGVSQTPSNKVTEKGKYVELRCDPISGHTALYWYRQSLGQGPEFLIYFQGTGAADDSGLPNDRFFAVRPEGSVSTLKIQRTERGDSAVYLCASSSSGGLDIQYFGAGTRLSVL.

This clone was recorded only once. This chain joins TRBV10-1 and TRBJ2-3; D might be TRBD2 (7 bases). Trimming took 2 bases from V and 6 from J, leaving 9 bases between them. Germline loops: CDR1 WNHNN, CDR2 SYGVQD (reference sequence). The CDR3 spans 13 residues. DNA of the CDR3: TGCGCCAGCAGTGAGGGGGGGGCGGATACGCAGTATTTT. Its translation: CASSEGGADTQYF.